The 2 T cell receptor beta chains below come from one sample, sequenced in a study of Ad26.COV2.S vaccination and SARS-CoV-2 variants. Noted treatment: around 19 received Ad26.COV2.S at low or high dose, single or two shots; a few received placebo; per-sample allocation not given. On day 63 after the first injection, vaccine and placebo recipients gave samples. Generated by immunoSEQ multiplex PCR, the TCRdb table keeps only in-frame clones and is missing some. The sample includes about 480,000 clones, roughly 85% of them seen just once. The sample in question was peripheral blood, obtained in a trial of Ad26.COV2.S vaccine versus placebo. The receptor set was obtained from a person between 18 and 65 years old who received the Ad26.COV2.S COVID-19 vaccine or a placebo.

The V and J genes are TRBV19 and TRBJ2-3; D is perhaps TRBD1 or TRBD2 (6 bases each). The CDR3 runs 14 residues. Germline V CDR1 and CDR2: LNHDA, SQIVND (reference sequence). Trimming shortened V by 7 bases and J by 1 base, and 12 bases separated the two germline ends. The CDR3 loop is CASKRAGGTDTQYF. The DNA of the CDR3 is TGTGCCAGTAAGCGGGCAGGGGGCACAGATACGCAGTATTTT.

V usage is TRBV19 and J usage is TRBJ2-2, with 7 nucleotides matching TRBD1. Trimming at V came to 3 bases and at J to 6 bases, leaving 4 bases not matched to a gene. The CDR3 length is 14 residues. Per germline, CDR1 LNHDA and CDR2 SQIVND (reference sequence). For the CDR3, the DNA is TGTGCCAGTAGTATTTACAGGGGACCCGGGGAGCTGTTTTTT. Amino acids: CASSIYRGPGELFF.